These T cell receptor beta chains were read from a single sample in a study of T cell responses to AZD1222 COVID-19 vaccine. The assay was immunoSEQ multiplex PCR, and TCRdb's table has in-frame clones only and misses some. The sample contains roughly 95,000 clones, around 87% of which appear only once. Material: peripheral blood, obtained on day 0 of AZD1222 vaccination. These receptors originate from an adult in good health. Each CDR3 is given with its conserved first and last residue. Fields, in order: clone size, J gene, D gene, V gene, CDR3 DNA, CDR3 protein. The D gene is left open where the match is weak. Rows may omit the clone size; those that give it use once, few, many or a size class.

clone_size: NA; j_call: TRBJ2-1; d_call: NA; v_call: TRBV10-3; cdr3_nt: TGTGCCATCAGTGACCGGGAAAGGGGTGAGCAGTTCTTC; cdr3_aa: CAISDRERGEQFF
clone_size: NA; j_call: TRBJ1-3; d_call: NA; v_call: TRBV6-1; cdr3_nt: TGTGCCAGCAGTGAAGCGTCTGGGTTGGCACAAGGAAACACCATATATTTT; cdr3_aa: CASSEASGLAQGNTIYF
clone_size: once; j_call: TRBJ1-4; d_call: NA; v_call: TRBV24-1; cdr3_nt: TGTGCCACCGCTAGGGCTGGAAATGAAAAACTGTTTTTT; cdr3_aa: CATARAGNEKLFF
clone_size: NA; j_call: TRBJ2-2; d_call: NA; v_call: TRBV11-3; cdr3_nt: TGTGCCAGCAGCCACTCAACTAACACCGGGGAGCTGTTTTTT; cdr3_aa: CASSHSTNTGELFF
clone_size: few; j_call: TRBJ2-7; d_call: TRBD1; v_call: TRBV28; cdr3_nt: TGTGCCAGCAGTTCCCCGGGACAGGGGGCCTACGAGCAGTACTTC; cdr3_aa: CASSSPGQGAYEQYF
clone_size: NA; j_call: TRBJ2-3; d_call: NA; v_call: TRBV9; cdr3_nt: TGTGCCAGCAGCCCAGGGGTTCCCGCGGATACGCAGTATTTT; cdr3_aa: CASSPGVPADTQYF
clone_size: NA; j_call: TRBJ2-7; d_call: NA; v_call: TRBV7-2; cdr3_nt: TGTGCCAGCAGCTTAGCTGCACAGTACTACGAGCAGTACTTC; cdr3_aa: CASSLAAQYYEQYF
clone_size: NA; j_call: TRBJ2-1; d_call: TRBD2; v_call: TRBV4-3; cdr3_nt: TGCGCCAGCAGCCAGATGCAATCGGGACTAGTCTCCGTGATATACAATGAGCAGTTCTTC; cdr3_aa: CASSQMQSGLVSVIYNEQFF
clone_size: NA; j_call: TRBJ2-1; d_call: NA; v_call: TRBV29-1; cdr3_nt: TGCAGCGTTCGGGACACGTACAATGAGCAGTTCTTC; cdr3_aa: CSVRDTYNEQFF
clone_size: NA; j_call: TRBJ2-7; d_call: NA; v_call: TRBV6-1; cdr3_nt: TGTGCCAGCAGTGTAACGCAGGTAACCTACGAGCAGTACTTC; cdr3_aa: CASSVTQVTYEQYF
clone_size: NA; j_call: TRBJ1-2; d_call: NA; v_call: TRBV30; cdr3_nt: TGTGCCTGGAGTGAAACCCTACAGACAGTGGGGGGCTACACCTTC; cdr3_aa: CAWSETLQTVGGYTF
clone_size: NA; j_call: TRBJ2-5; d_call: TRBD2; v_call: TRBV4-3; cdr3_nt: TGCGCCAGCAGCCAAGCACTAGCGGGAGAGACCCAGTACTTC; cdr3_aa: CASSQALAGETQYF
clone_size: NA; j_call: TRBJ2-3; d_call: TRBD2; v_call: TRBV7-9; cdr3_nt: TGTGCCAGCAGCTTATATCTTTTCGGGAGCGGGAGTCCTCCAGATACGCAGTATTTT; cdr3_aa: CASSLYLFGSGSPPDTQYF
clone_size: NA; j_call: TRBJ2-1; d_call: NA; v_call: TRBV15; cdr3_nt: TGTGCCACCAGCAGATCAGGCGGCGGGGACTACAATGAGCAGTTCTTC; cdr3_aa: CATSRSGGGDYNEQFF
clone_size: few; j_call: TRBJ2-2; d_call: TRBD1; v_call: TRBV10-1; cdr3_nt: TGCGCCAGCAAGGAAGGGGGCTCCACCGGGGAGCTGTTTTTT; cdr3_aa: CASKEGGSTGELFF
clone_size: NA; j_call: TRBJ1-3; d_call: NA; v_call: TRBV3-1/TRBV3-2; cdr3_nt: TGTGCCAGCAGCCAAGATTCAGGAGCTGACACCATATATTTT; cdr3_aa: CASSQDSGADTIYF
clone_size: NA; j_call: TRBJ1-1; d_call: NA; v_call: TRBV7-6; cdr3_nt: TGTGCCAGCAGCTTAGGGGGGATTGCTCGCACTGAAGCTTTCTTT; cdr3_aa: CASSLGGIARTEAFF